Below, one T cell receptor beta chain is given with its context. The antigen remains unidentified. The sample originates from a study of CD4 T cells in relation to SARS-CoV-2 and coronaviruses. TCRdb's copy holds only in-frame clones and misses some; the assay was immunoSEQ multiplex PCR. The table records 18,000 or so clones, around 80% of them present only once. CDR3 length equals 15 residues. The J segment lost 0 bases and the V segment lost 9 bases, leaving 6 bases of the junction unmatched. The V gene's germline CDR1 is LNHDA and CDR2 SQIVND (reference sequence). Unexposed donor CD4+ T cells date from about 2011-2018, before the COVID-19 pandemic. Isolation of CD4+ T cells took place after nine to ten days in culture.

The TCR was taken from a human donor in good health. The sequenced sample was CD4+ T cells from PBMCs, cultured in vitro. The chain carries TRBV19 and TRBJ2-2; 8 bases agree with TRBD1. CDR3 nucleotides: TGTGCCAGCGGACAGACAGGGGCGAACACCGGGGAGCTGTTTTTT. Encoded protein: CASGQTGANTGELFF.